Sequencing of this T cell receptor beta chain was carried out in a study of blood T cell repertoires in COVID-19. Study information: Whether acute or convalescent, the COVID-19 samples came from the United States, Italy and Spain.

Cohort 3 recovery required two negative PCRs, clearance, or symptom resolution. Source study methods: Cell counts per sample came from amplifying reference gene primers. Sequencing was performed with immunoSEQ multiplex PCR; in TCRdb, only in-frame clones are kept and a portion is missing. V and J calls and clone size are copied from that table; D and trimming were computed from the DNA. Of 430,000 or so clones detected, roughly 90% appear once; the ten largest clones hold less than 2%. This CDR3 comprises 15 residues. The V gene end was trimmed by 5 bases and the J gene end by 4 bases; junction bases not matched to a gene: 6. Germline CDR1 and CDR2: SGHAT and FQDESV (reference sequence).

The chain joins TRBV11-1 to TRBJ1-2, with 11 bases that match TRBD1. Sequenced: PBMCs or T cells enriched from blood (not recorded which). This clonotype was sampled from a woman aged 40-49 years who had recovered from COVID-19. This CDR3 reads CASSPRTGGVYGYTF. In DNA, the CDR3 is TGTGCCAGCAGCCCCAGGACAGGGGGCGTCTATGGCTACACCTTC.